The 19 T cell receptor beta chains below were found in one sample sequenced in a study of spatial heterogeneity in lung cancer. MiXCR was run by TCRdb on the 5' RACE reads, yielding one entry per CDR3 protein. The sample carries tens of thousands of distinct CDR3 sequences, around 4.3% recorded once. Time point defined: sample taken at primary tumor resection. The source material was PBMCs, sampled at surgery. The receptors originated from a male donor with early-stage non-small cell lung cancer.

This clonotype is labeled medium-sized (0.01 to 0.1%). This rearrangement joins TRBV7-6 to TRBJ2-2; D may be TRBD1 (5 bases). Trimming stripped 8 bases from V and 3 bases from J, with 13 bases between. This CDR3 comprises 14 residues. Germline V lookup: CDR1 SGHVS, CDR2 FNYEAQ. CDR3 residues: CASSWQGYTGELFF. CDR3 bases: TGTGCCAGCTCTTGGCAGGGCTACACCGGGGAGCTGTTTTTT.

This clonotype has a count of ten or more. CDR3 region: CASSHTGLEEKLFF. The CDR3 DNA reads TGTGCCAGCAGTCATACAGGGTTAGAGGAAAAACTGTTTTTT. The genes are TRBV7-8 and TRBJ1-4; weak D call: TRBD1 (6 bases). Trimming removed 6 bases from V and 8 bases from J, with 16 bases in between. The CDR3 spans 14 residues. Germline assignment: CDR1 SGHVS and CDR2 FQNEAQ.

This clonotype has just a few counts. The CDR3 nucleotides are TGTGCCAGCAGCTTAGTGGGCAGGGTAGCTCTCGGTGAAGCTTTCTTT. It codes for CASSLVGRVALGEAFF. V is TRBV7-9 and J is TRBJ1-1; D might be TRBD1 (5 bases). V lost 1 base and J lost 7, with 19 bases in between. Germline V gives CDR1 SEHNR, CDR2 FQNEAQ (reference sequence). This CDR3 has 16 amino acids.

This clonotype was detected ten times or more. The chain uses TRBV4-3 and TRBJ1-1; D gene unclear. Looked up from germline, CDR1 is LGHNA and CDR2 is YSLEER. With 0 bases removed from V and 2 bases from J, the gap between germline ends came to 10 bases. This CDR3 is 15 amino acids long. In DNA form, the CDR3 reads TGCGCCAGCAGCCAAGAAACTGGGTTAAACACTGAAGCTTTCTTT. This translates into CASSQETGLNTEAFF.

The sample holds many counts of this clonotype. The chain carries TRBV28 and TRBJ2-7; D gene ambiguous. Germline values: CDR1 MDHEN, CDR2 SYDVKM. V was clipped by 10 bases and J by 4 bases, with 17 bases between them. The CDR3 extends over 13 amino acids. This chain's CDR3 is CATLSNGRYEQYF. CDR3 nucleotide sequence: TGTGCCACCCTGTCGAACGGGCGTTACGAGCAGTACTTC.

By share, this clonotype ranks as medium-sized. The CDR3 DNA is TGTGCCAGTAGGAACCAGGGGTTGCCTAATGAAAAACTGTTTTTT. Residues: CASRNQGLPNEKLFF. The V call is TRBV19, the J call TRBJ1-4, with a weak D call TRBD1 (6 bases). This CDR3 is 15 amino acids long. V dropped 6 bases and J dropped 3 bases, with 14 bases sitting between them. Germline-derived CDR1 and CDR2 are LNHDA and SQIVND (reference sequence).

This clonotype was recorded many times. The rearrangement uses TRBV3-1 and TRBJ1-1, with D hard to call. This CDR3 has 13 residues. Germline CDR1 LGHDT, CDR2 YNNKEL (reference sequence). V lost 4 bases and J lost 6, with 12 bases in between. The DNA for the CDR3 is TGTGCCAGCAGCCTCAACAGAGGCGCTGAAGCTTTCTTT. Amino acid sequence: CASSLNRGAEAFF.

This clonotype came up many times. The chain joins TRBV18 to TRBJ1-1; D ambiguous. Germline assignment: CDR1 KGHSH and CDR2 LQKENI. V lost 2 bases and J lost 0, with 10 bases in between. This CDR3 contains 15 residues. CDR3 DNA sequence: TGTGCCAGCTCACCATATATGGAGATGAACACTGAAGCTTTCTTT. It specifies CASSPYMEMNTEAFF.

This clonotype has only a few counts. This sequence joins TRBV20-1 and TRBJ2-1; D may be TRBD2 (6 bases). Germline lookup yields CDR1 DFQATT and CDR2 SNEGSKA (reference sequence). V lost 6 bases and J lost 4, with 13 bases in between. The CDR3 is 13 amino acids. The DNA of the CDR3 is TGCAGTGCGGTCACGGGAGATTACAATGAGCAGTTCTTC. Its protein is CSAVTGDYNEQFF.

Many counts were recorded for this clonotype. This chain connects TRBV4-2 to TRBJ1-1, with 8 bases fitting TRBD1. Per the germline V gene, CDR1 is LGHNA and CDR2 is YNFKEQ. The CDR3 extends over 14 amino acids. V shed 3 bases and J 4 bases; nucleotides not matched to a gene: 4. The CDR3 sequence is CASSQTGQATEAFF. CDR3 DNA: TGTGCCAGCAGCCAGACGGGACAGGCCACTGAAGCTTTCTTT.

This clonotype has a count of ten or more. The V gene is TRBV7-2, the J gene TRBJ2-1, with TRBD2 as a possible D gene (6 bases). CDR1 is SGHTA and CDR2 is FQGNSA in the germline V gene. V lost 1 base and J lost 8, with 27 bases in between. The CDR3 is 19 residues long. CDR3 nucleotide sequence: TGTGCCAGCAGCTTAGACTCCCCGTTTCCTGCGACTAGTGTGGATGAGCAGTTCTTC. Protein sequence: CASSLDSPFPATSVDEQFF. The full variable domain, in which reference TRBV7-2 and TRBJ2-1 provide the parts outside the CDR3, is GAGVSQSPSNKVTEKGKDVELRCDPISGHTALYWYRQSLGQGLEFLIYFQGNSAPDKSGLPSDRFSAERTGGSVSTLTIQRTQQEDSAVYLCASSLDSPFPATSVDEQFFGPGTRLTVL.

The gene calls are TRBV6-2 or TRBV6-3 and TRBJ2-7, with TRBD1 matching over 10 bases. The CDR3 covers 15 residues. With 6 bases clipped from V and 3 bases from J, the junction kept 8 bases outside the gene matches. Per germline, CDR1 MNHEY and CDR2 SVGEGT. For the CDR3, the DNA is TGTGCCAGCAGGGGACAGGGGACCCCACTCTACGAGCAGTACTTC. Amino acids: CASRGQGTPLYEQYF.

This clonotype has ten or more counts. The rearrangement joins TRBV2 to TRBJ1-5; D is ambiguous. With 2 bases removed from V and 1 base from J, the gap between germline ends came to 6 bases. This CDR3 is built from 14 residues. Per the germline V gene, CDR1 is SNHLY and CDR2 is FYNNEI. The CDR3 sequence is CASSEHRSNQPQHF. CDR3 coding DNA: TGTGCCAGCAGTGAACACCGCAGCAATCAGCCCCAGCATTTT.

This clonotype has at least ten counts. The chain combines TRBV4-2 with TRBJ1-1; TRBD1 might be the D (5 bases). The CDR3 contains 14 residues. CDR1 is LGHNA, CDR2 YNFKEQ, per germline. V was pared by 1 base and J by 11 bases, with 17 bases between. The CDR3, as DNA: TGTGCCAGCAGCCAAGTAGGAACAGGACAATTGGCTTTCTTT. Translation gives CASSQVGTGQLAFF.

The chain employs TRBV5-1 and TRBJ2-1; D is perhaps TRBD2 (6 bases). The CDR3 loop spans 16 amino acids. With 4 bases removed from V and 5 bases from J, the gap between germline ends came to 19 bases. The germline V gene has CDR1 SGHRS and CDR2 YFSETQ. The CDR3, as DNA: TGCGCCAGCAGCCCCGCCCCGGGGGTTCCTAACAATGAGCAGTTCTTC. The encoded protein is CASSPAPGVPNNEQFF.

By share of the sample, this clonotype is medium-sized. The gene calls are TRBV5-1 and TRBJ2-1; D ambiguous. The V gene's germline CDR1 is SGHRS and CDR2 YFSETQ. The CDR3 is made up of 11 amino acids. The ends were cut back, 5 bases at V and 9 bases at J, with 9 bases in the middle. CDR3 loop: CASSYSTEQFF. In DNA form, the CDR3 reads TGCGCCAGCAGTTATAGCACTGAGCAGTTCTTC. Full variable domain (missing parts from reference TRBV5-1 and TRBJ2-1): KAGVTQTPRYLIKTRGQQVTLSCSPISGHRSVSWYQQTPGQGLQFLFEYFSETQRNKGNFPGRFSGRQFSNSRSEMNVSTLELGDSALYLCASSYSTEQFFGPGTRLTVL.

This clonotype was seen repeatedly, ten times or more. The rearrangement uses TRBV12-3 or TRBV12-4 and TRBJ2-2; 10 bases match TRBD2. There are 17 residues in the CDR3. J was trimmed by 0 bases and V by 5 bases; bases with no gene match: 6. In DNA, the CDR3 is TGTGCCAGCAGTCCGCGGACTAGCGGCGCGAACACCGGGGAGCTGTTTTTT. It encodes CASSPRTSGANTGELFF.

This clonotype was detected only a few times. The J gene is TRBJ1-1, the V gene TRBV5-4; D call uncertain. Per the germline V gene, CDR1 is SGHNT and CDR2 is YYREEE (reference sequence). The CDR3 runs to 14 residues. With 1 base removed from V and 5 bases from J, the gap between germline ends came to 12 bases. The CDR3 sequence is CASSLLTSVTEAFF. The CDR3 DNA reads as TGTGCCAGCAGCTTGTTAACGTCAGTAACTGAAGCTTTCTTT. The complete variable domain, with remaining parts taken from reference TRBV5-4 and TRBJ1-1, reads ETGVTQSPTHLIKTRGQQVTLRCSSQSGHNTVSWYQQALGQGPQFIFQYYREEENGRGNFPPRFSGLQFPNYSSELNVNALELDDSALYLCASSLLTSVTEAFFGQGTRLTVV.

Many counts were recorded for this clonotype. The rearrangement links TRBV20-1 to TRBJ2-7; D is undetermined. Trimming took off 5 bases at V and 5 bases at J, with 10 bases between the two ends. The CDR3 totals 11 residues. The germline V gene has CDR1 DFQATT and CDR2 SNEGSKA (reference sequence). The CDR3 spells CSASPADEQYF. The CDR3 region has the DNA TGCAGTGCTTCCCCGGCGGACGAGCAGTACTTC.